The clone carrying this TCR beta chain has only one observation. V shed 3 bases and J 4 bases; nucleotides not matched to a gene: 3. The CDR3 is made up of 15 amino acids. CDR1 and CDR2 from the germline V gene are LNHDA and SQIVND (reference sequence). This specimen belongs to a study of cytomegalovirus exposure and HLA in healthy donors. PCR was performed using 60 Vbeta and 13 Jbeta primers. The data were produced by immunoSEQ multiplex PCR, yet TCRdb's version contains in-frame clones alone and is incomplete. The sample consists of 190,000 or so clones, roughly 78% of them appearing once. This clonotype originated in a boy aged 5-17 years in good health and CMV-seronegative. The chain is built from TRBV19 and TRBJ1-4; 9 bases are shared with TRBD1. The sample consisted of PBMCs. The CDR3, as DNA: TGTGCCAGTAGTATCCGGGACAGGGATAATGAAAAACTGTTTTTT. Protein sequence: CASSIRDRDNEKLFF.